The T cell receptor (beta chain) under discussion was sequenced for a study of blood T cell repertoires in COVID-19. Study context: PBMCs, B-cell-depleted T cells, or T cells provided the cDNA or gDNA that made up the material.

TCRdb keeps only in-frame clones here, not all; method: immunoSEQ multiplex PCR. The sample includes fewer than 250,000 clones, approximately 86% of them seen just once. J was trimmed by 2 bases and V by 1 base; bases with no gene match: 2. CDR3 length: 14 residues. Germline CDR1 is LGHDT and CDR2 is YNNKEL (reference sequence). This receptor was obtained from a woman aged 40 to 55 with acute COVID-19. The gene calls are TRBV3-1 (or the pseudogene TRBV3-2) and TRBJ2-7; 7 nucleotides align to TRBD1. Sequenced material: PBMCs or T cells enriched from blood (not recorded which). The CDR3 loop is CASSQAGTAYEQYF. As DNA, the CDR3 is TGTGCCAGCAGCCAAGCAGGGACAGCCTACGAGCAGTACTTC.